A single sample is the source of the 8 T cell receptor beta chains below, sequenced in a study of OX40 agonist ivuxolimab in advanced cancers. Repertoires were generated with immunoSEQ multiplex PCR, while TCRdb's copy carries only in-frame clones and drops some. The profile shows tens of thousands of clones, more than 75% of them singletons. Source: CD4+ or CD8+ T cells sorted from blood, taken in a trial of the OX40 agonist ivuxolimab. The receptors shown here come from an adult with an advanced solid tumor such as melanoma, head and neck, liver or kidney cancer.

The V call is TRBV9, the J call TRBJ1-3, with TRBD1 as a possible D gene (6 bases). Germline V gene data show CDR1 as SGDLS and CDR2 as YYNGEE. CDR3 length equals 15 residues. V gave up 4 bases and J gave up 7 bases, with 18 bases separating them. The CDR3 loop is CASSPLQGGENTIYF. CDR3 nucleotides: TGTGCCAGCAGCCCACTACAGGGTGGGGAGAACACCATATATTTT.

The chain employs TRBV19 and TRBJ1-2, with no clear D. Trimming shortened V by 3 bases and J by 7 bases, and 6 bases separated the two germline ends. The germline gives CDR1 LNHDA, CDR2 SQIVND (reference sequence). The CDR3 length is 11 residues. In DNA, the CDR3 is TGTGCCAGTAGTATTCGGAGTGGCTACACCTTC. Translation gives CASSIRSGYTF.

This chain connects TRBV14 to TRBJ2-3; either TRBD1 or TRBD2 may supply D (5 bases each). Germline CDR1 SGHDN, CDR2 FVKESK. The V gene lost 4 bases and the J gene lost 4 bases, with 9 bases spanning the gap. The CDR3 contains 13 residues. The CDR3 protein is CASSPLGADTQYF. CDR3 nucleotides: TGTGCCAGCAGCCCTTTGGGGGCAGATACGCAGTATTTT.

The J gene is TRBJ2-7, the V gene TRBV7-3; D is possibly TRBD2 (6 bases). Germline V gene lookup returns CDR1 SGHTA and CDR2 FQGTGA. The CDR3 runs 14 residues. Trimming removed 2 bases at V and 5 bases at J, with 13 bases between. CDR3 in amino acids: CASSLRGKSDEQYF. The CDR3 nucleotides are TGTGCCAGCAGCTTACGGGGGAAGTCGGACGAGCAGTACTTC. The whole variable domain, remainder taken from reference TRBV7-3 and TRBJ2-7, is GAGVSQTPSNKVTEKGKYVELRCDPISGHTALYWYRQSLGQGPEFLIYFQGTGAADDSGLPNDRFFAVRPEGSVSTLKIQRTERGDSAVYLCASSLRGKSDEQYFGPGTRLTVT.

The rearrangement uses TRBV5-8 and TRBJ2-7, with D maybe TRBD1 (6 bases). CDR1 and CDR2 (germline): SGHTS, YDEGEE. V lost 6 bases and J 4 bases, leaving 17 bases between the germline ends. The CDR3 length is 14 residues. CDR3 sequence (DNA): TGTGCCAGCATTACCGGGACACCAGTTTACGAGCAGTACTTC. Amino acid sequence: CASITGTPVYEQYF.

The chain carries TRBV5-4 and TRBJ2-6; D remains ambiguous. Germline CDR1 and CDR2: SGHNT and YYREEE (reference sequence). Trimming removed 4 bases at V and 4 bases at J, with 15 bases between. The CDR3 runs 16 residues. CDR3 nucleotide sequence: TGTGCCAGCAGCCCCTGGACGGCCAGGGGGGCCAACGTCCTGACTTTC. Protein product: CASSPWTARGANVLTF.

The chain links TRBV9 to TRBJ2-7; a possible D gene is TRBD1 (5 bases). The CDR3 spans 14 residues. The germline CDR1 and CDR2 sequences are SGDLS and YYNGEE. Trimming took off 0 bases at V and 1 base at J, with 8 bases between the two ends. DNA for the CDR3: TGTGCCAGCAGCGTAGGGGGCAGTTCCTACGAGCAGTACTTC. Protein: CASSVGGSSYEQYF.

In regard to this clone: The same CDR3 arises from other DNA sequences in this sample as well. The chain employs TRBV7-2 and TRBJ1-5, with D possibly TRBD1 on 5 matching bases. Trimming removed 4 bases at V and 6 bases at J, with 10 bases between. The CDR3 runs to 13 residues. In germline, CDR1 is SGHTA, CDR2 FQGNSA. CDR3 bases: TGTGCCAGCAGCTCGATGGGGGGTCAGCCCCAGCATTTT. It is translated as CASSSMGGQPQHF.